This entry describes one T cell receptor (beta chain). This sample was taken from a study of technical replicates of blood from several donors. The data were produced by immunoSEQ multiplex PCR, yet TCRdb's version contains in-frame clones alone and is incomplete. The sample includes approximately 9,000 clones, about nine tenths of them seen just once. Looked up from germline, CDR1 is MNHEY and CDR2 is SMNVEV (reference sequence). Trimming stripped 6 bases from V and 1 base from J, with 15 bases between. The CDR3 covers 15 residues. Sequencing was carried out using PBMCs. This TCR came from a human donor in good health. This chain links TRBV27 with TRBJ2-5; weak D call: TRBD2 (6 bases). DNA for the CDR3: TGTGCCAGCAGCCCGGGAGCCGGGGTCCAAGAGACCCAGTACTTC. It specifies CASSPGAGVQETQYF.